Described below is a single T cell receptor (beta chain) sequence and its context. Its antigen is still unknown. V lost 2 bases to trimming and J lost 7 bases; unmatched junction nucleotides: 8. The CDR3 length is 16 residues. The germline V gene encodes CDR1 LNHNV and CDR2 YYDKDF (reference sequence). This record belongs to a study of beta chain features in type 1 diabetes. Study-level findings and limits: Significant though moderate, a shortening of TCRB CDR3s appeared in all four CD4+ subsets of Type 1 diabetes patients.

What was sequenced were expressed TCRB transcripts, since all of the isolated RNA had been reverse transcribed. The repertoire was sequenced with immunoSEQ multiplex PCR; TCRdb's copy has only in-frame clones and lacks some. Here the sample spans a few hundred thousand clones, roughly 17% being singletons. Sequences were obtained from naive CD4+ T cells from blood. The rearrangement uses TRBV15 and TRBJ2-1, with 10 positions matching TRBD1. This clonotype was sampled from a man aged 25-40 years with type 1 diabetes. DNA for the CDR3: TGTGCCACCAGCAGAAGGACAGGGGGATCCTTGAATGAGCAGTTCTTC. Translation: CATSRRTGGSLNEQFF.